These 10 T cell receptor beta chains were sequenced from one sample in a study of T cell responses to AZD1222 COVID-19 vaccine. The method was immunoSEQ multiplex PCR; TCRdb's version includes in-frame clones alone and lacks a portion of them. The sample holds some 120,000 clones, 90% to 95% seen once. Specimen: peripheral blood, collected on day 0 of AZD1222 vaccination. The receptor source for this set is an adult in good health.

The CDR3 spells CASSNGQSLEQYF. The DNA of the CDR3 is TGTGCCAGCAGTAACGGACAATCCCTCGAGCAGTACTTC. V is TRBV6-5 and J is TRBJ2-7; TRBD1 is a possible D gene (5 bases). CDR3 length equals 13 residues. Looked up from germline, CDR1 is MNHEY and CDR2 is SVGAGI. Trimming shortened V by 5 bases and J by 6 bases, and 14 bases separated the two germline ends.

On this clone: Different DNA sequences within this sample yield the same CDR3. V usage is TRBV27 and J usage is TRBJ1-3; D perhaps matches TRBD1 (5 bases). The germline gives CDR1 MNHEY, CDR2 SMNVEV (reference sequence). The V gene lost 0 bases and the J gene lost 4 bases, with 10 bases spanning the gap. The CDR3 contains 15 residues. CDR3 amino acids: CASSLSPGSGNTIYF. The CDR3 bases are TGTGCCAGCAGTTTATCTCCAGGGTCAGGAAACACCATATATTTT.

The V and J genes are TRBV5-4 and TRBJ2-5, with D tentatively TRBD1 (5 bases). CDR3 length: 13 amino acids. The V gene's germline CDR1 is SGHNT and CDR2 YYREEE (reference sequence). Deletions cut 2 bases from V and 5 bases from J, with 10 bases between. CDR3: CASSLGDRETQYF. In nucleotides, the CDR3 is TGTGCCAGCAGCTTAGGGGATAGGGAGACCCAGTACTTC.

The chain has TRBV19 and TRBJ2-2, with D perhaps matching TRBD1 (6 bases). The CDR3 is made up of 14 amino acids. Germline CDR1 LNHDA, CDR2 SQIVND (reference sequence). The V end lost 3 bases, the J end lost 5 bases, and 10 bases lay between the germline ends. CDR3 sequence: CASSIPQGTGELFF. In DNA, the CDR3 is TGTGCCAGTAGTATTCCTCAGGGGACCGGGGAGCTGTTTTTT. Looking up the rest from reference TRBV19 and TRBJ2-2 gives the full variable domain: DGGITQSPKYLFRKEGQNVTLSCEQNLNHDAMYWYRQDPGQGLRLIYYSQIVNDFQKGDIAEGYSVSREKKESFPLTVTSAQKNPTAFYLCASSIPQGTGELFFGEGSRLTVL.

The chain combines TRBV7-8 with TRBJ2-1; TRBD2 might be the D (5 bases). The V gene's germline CDR1 is SGHVS and CDR2 FQNEAQ. V shed 0 bases and J shed 7 bases, with 16 bases lying between them. This CDR3 has 16 residues. This CDR3 reads CASSLARPGLRNEQFF. CDR3 coding DNA: TGTGCCAGCAGCTTAGCGAGGCCGGGATTGAGGAATGAGCAGTTCTTC.

The genes are TRBV24-1 and TRBJ2-7; 7 bases align to TRBD1. The germline V gene has CDR1 KGHDR and CDR2 SFDVKD. The V and J ends lost 5 bases and 4 bases, in that order; junction bases with no gene match: 4. The CDR3 is made up of 13 amino acids. CDR3 sequence (DNA): TGTGCCACCAGTGGTGCAGGGGGATACGAGCAGTACTTC. Translated, it gives CATSGAGGYEQYF.

The chain is built from TRBV12-3 or TRBV12-4 and TRBJ1-6, with D possibly TRBD1 on 5 matching bases. The V end was cut by 3 bases, the J end by 10 bases, with 10 bases between. This CDR3 has 13 residues. The CDR3 bases are TGTGCCAGCAGTTTGAAGGCAGGGTCACCCCTCCACTTT. Translated, it gives CASSLKAGSPLHF.

The chain recombines TRBV9 with TRBJ1-3; D is unresolved. The V gene's germline CDR1 is SGDLS and CDR2 YYNGEE. The V end was cut by 0 bases, the J end by 2 bases, with 0 bases between. This CDR3 has 12 residues. CDR3 DNA: TGTGCCAGCAGCGTAGCTGGAAACACCATATATTTT. This gives the protein CASSVAGNTIYF. Based on the CDR3 plus reference TRBV9 and TRBJ1-3, the full variable domain is DSGVTQTPKHLITATGQRVTLRCSPRSGDLSVYWYQQSLDQGLQFLIQYYNGEERAKGNILERFSAQQFPDLHSELNLSSLELGDSALYFCASSVAGNTIYFGEGSWLTVV.

The genes are TRBV9 and TRBJ1-2; D not certain. The germline CDR1 and CDR2 sequences are SGDLS and YYNGEE. The germline V and J ends were trimmed by 0 bases and 8 bases, with 5 bases remaining between them. The CDR3 spans 11 residues. The CDR3 DNA reads as TGTGCCAGCAGCGTAGGCGTAGGCTACACCTTC. Translated: CASSVGVGYTF.

The rearrangement joins TRBV5-1 to TRBJ2-5; D unclear. V was shortened by 2 bases and J by 2 bases, with 7 bases between the two germline ends. In germline, CDR1 is SGHRS, CDR2 YFSETQ. This CDR3 has 13 residues. The CDR3 sequence is CASSFGRQETQYF. Written as DNA, the CDR3 is TGCGCCAGCAGCTTCGGGCGGCAAGAGACCCAGTACTTC.